A single sample gave rise to the 8 T cell receptor beta chains below, sequenced in a study of CD8+ T cells in alopecia areata. Extraction and reverse transcription of RNA yielded cDNA as the sequencing template. Assay: immunoSEQ multiplex PCR; the TCRdb copy retains only in-frame clones and omits some. This sample carries roughly 120,000 clones, none of them present only once. Sequencing was performed on lesional skin. These receptors were taken from a C3H/HeJ mouse with alopecia areata. The MHC haplotype of this mouse line is H2-k.

This clone was counted between two and nine times. Gene names refer to mouse genes. The CDR3 goes on 4 residues after the read ends, and that part is filled in from the germline J gene. J is TRBJ2-2 and V is TRBV13-1; 11 bases align to TRBD1. With V trimmed by 3 bases and J by 2 bases, 3 bases remained unmatched. This CDR3 has 16 amino acids. Germline CDR1 and CDR2: NSHNY and SYGAGN. The CDR3 loop reads CASSAGQGANTGQLYF. The covered CDR3 bases are TGTGCCAGCAGTGCCGGACAGGGGGCGAACACCGGG.

As to this clone: The germline and genes are mouse ones. From the germline J gene comes the end of the CDR3, since the read stops 4 residues before it. The chain combines TRBV1 with TRBJ2-7, with D uncertain. CDR3 length equals 13 residues. CDR1 and CDR2 from the germline V gene are NSQYPW and LRSPGD (reference sequence). Here the CDR3 reads CTCSADSTYEQYF. CDR3 DNA (partial): TGCACCTGCAGTGCAGATTCAACATAT.

As to this clone: Gene names and germline refer to mouse. The sequenced CDR3 bases are TGTGCCAGCAGTATGGCCGGGACTCTCAACGAA. This codes for CASSMAGTLNE. The whole CDR3 protein is CASSMAGTLNERLFF. The chain recombines TRBV19 with TRBJ1-4, with TRBD1 as a possible D gene (5 bases). Coverage ceases 4 residues before the CDR3 finishes, and the germline J gene fills in the end. Trimming cost V 2 bases and J 4 bases, with 12 bases left between them. CDR1 FNHDT and CDR2 SITEND come from the germline V gene (reference sequence). This CDR3 is 15 amino acids long. The full variable domain, in which reference TRBV19 and TRBJ1-4 provide the parts outside the CDR3, is GGIITQTPKFLIGQEGQKLTLKCQQNFNHDTMYWYRQDSGKGLRLIYYSITENDLQKGDLSEGYDASREKKSSFSLTVTSAQKNEMAVFLCASSMAGTLNERLFFGHGTKLSVL.

In regard to this clone: Each gene name is a mouse one. Read sequence stops 4 residues before the CDR3 end, and the germline J gene provides the missing end. Within the sample, other DNA sequences also encode this same CDR3. The rearrangement joins TRBV13-3 to TRBJ2-7, with 8 bases aligning to TRBD1. CDR1 is NNHDY and CDR2 is SYVADS in the germline V gene. This CDR3 is built from 13 residues. The sequenced CDR3 bases are TGTGCCAGCAGCTCCGGGACAGGATAT. As protein: CASSSGTGY. In full, the CDR3 reads CASSSGTGYEQYF.

This clone was counted only a few times. Genes and germline come from the mouse. The read halts 4 residues ahead of the CDR3 end, with the missing end drawn from the germline J gene. The rearrangement joins TRBV19 to TRBJ2-3; 8 bases align to TRBD2. Looked up from germline, CDR1 is FNHDT and CDR2 is SITEND (reference sequence). V was clipped by 2 bases and J by 1 base; unmatched bases: 3. This CDR3 is 15 amino acids long. The DNA read from the CDR3 is TGTGCCAGCAGTATCCTACTGGGGGGTGCAGAA. It specifies CASSILLGGAE. The whole CDR3 region reads CASSILLGGAETLYF.

This clone turned up a few times. Genes and germline come from the mouse. The sequenced fragment ends 4 residues before the CDR3 boundary, so the rest is inferred from the germline J gene. The chain carries TRBV13-3 and TRBJ2-1; D is unresolved. This CDR3 has 15 amino acids. V gave up 0 bases and J gave up 1 base, with 8 bases separating them. CDR1 NNHDY and CDR2 SYVADS come from the germline V gene. CDR3 bases read: TGTGCCAGCAGTGATGAGTACAGCAACTATGCT. Translation: CASSDEYSNYA. The complete CDR3 reads CASSDEYSNYAEQFF.

This clone was counted only a few times. Genes and germline come from the mouse. The read gets to within 4 residues of the CDR3 end, and the germline J gene fills in the rest. The rearrangement links TRBV1 to TRBJ2-5, with 8 positions matching TRBD2. CDR1 and CDR2 (germline): NSQYPW, LRSPGD (reference sequence). The CDR3 totals 15 residues. The sequenced CDR3 bases are TGCACCTGCAGTGCAGCCGGACTGGGTGAAGAC. This translates into CTCSAAGLGED. The CDR3 in its entirety is CTCSAAGLGEDTQYF.

On this clone itself: Genes and germline come from the mouse. The DNA read from the CDR3 is TGTGCCAGCAGTGATGAGGCAGGGAACACA. Amino acid sequence: CASSDEAGNT. The entire CDR3 reads CASSDEAGNTEVFF. V gene TRBV13-3 combines with J gene TRBJ1-1; D unclear. With the read ending 4 residues before the CDR3 end, the germline J gene is used to fill in that end. The CDR3 sequence is 14 residues long. The V end was cut by 0 bases, the J end by 1 base, with 7 bases between. Germline V lookup: CDR1 NNHDY, CDR2 SYVADS.